The next 17 T cell receptor beta chains were all read from a single sample in a study of cytomegalovirus exposure and HLA in healthy donors. With 60 Vbeta and 13 Jbeta primers, the PCR was carried out. Generated by immunoSEQ multiplex PCR, the TCRdb table keeps only in-frame clones and is missing some. This repertoire shows under 80,000 clones, 65% to 75% found once; its top ten account for 5% to 7%. Sequences were obtained from PBMCs. The receptors derive from a woman under 40 in good health and CMV-seronegative.

The rearrangement joins TRBV7-9 to TRBJ2-3; D is unresolved. Germline-derived CDR1 and CDR2 are SEHNR and FQNEAQ (reference sequence). Deletions cut 5 bases from V and 1 base from J, with 19 bases between. This CDR3 is 17 amino acids long. CDR3 protein: CASSVLRSSVGTDTQYF. The CDR3 DNA reads TGTGCCAGCAGCGTACTTCGGAGCTCGGTAGGCACAGATACGCAGTATTTT. Using reference TRBV7-9 and TRBJ2-3 for the parts outside the CDR3, the full variable domain is DTGVSQNPRHKITKRGQNVTFRCDPISEHNRLYWYRQTLGQGPEFLTYFQNEAQLEKSRLLSDRFSAERPKGSFSTLEIQRTEQGDSAMYLCASSVLRSSVGTDTQYFGPGTRLTVL.

This chain joins TRBV7-8 and TRBJ2-1; 11 bases agree with TRBD2. The V gene's germline CDR1 is SGHVS and CDR2 FQNEAQ. The V and J ends lost 4 bases and 4 bases, in that order; junction bases with no gene match: 9. This CDR3 contains 17 residues. The CDR3 DNA reads TGTGCCAGCAGCTCACTTAGCGGGAGGGCCGGGTACAATGAGCAGTTCTTC. Encoded protein: CASSSLSGRAGYNEQFF. Supplemented by reference TRBV7-8 and TRBJ2-1, the full variable domain reads GAGVSQSPRYKVAKRGQDVALRCDPISGHVSLFWYQQALGQGPEFLTYFQNEAQLDKSGLPSDRFFAERPEGSVSTLKIQRTQQEDSAVYLCASSSLSGRAGYNEQFFGPGTRLTVL.

The table lists this clone with a few counts. The chain links TRBV28 to TRBJ2-3; 11 nucleotides match TRBD2. The CDR3 spans 20 residues. Trimming cost V 8 bases and J 0 bases; bases outside gene matches: 19. CDR1 MDHEN and CDR2 SYDVKM come from the germline V gene. CDR3 amino acids: CASALAAEGTSGSSTDTQYF. Here the CDR3 DNA reads TGTGCCAGCGCTTTGGCGGCCGAAGGGACTAGCGGATCTAGCACAGATACGCAGTATTTT.

This chain uses TRBV29-1 with TRBJ2-7, with D tentatively TRBD2 (6 bases). Deletions cut 4 bases from V and 1 base from J, with 14 bases between. The CDR3 is made up of 14 amino acids. CDR1 SQVTM and CDR2 ANQGSEA come from the germline V gene. CDR3 DNA: TGCAGCGTTGGAGTTGGAGGGAGTTCCTACGAGCAGTACTTC. This codes for CSVGVGGSSYEQYF.

The chain recombines TRBV25-1 with TRBJ2-7; 9 nucleotides agree with TRBD1. The J segment lost 2 bases and the V segment lost 8 bases, leaving 10 bases of the junction unmatched. The CDR3 spans 15 residues. The germline V gene has CDR1 MGHDK and CDR2 SYGVNS. The DNA of the CDR3 is TGTGCCAGCGACGGGACAGGGTATAAGCCCTACGAGCAGTACGTC. It encodes CASDGTGYKPYEQYV.

For this clone: An end of the junction does not agree with germline; a read error may underlie this. The rearrangement links TRBV7-9 to TRBJ2-1; 7 bases fit TRBD1. The CDR3 is 18 residues long. CDR1 is SEHNR, CDR2 FQNEAQ, per germline (reference sequence). The CDR3 region has the DNA TGTTCCAGCAGCTTCACACCGGACAGGTTGACCTCCTACAATGAGCAGTTCTTC. Residues: CSSSFTPDRLTSYNEQFF. Looking up the rest from reference TRBV7-9 and TRBJ2-1 gives the full variable domain: DTGVSQNPRHKITKRGQNVTFRCDPISEHNRLYWYRQTLGQGPEFLTYFQNEAQLEKSRLLSDRFSAERPKGSFSTLEIQRTEQGDSAMYLCSSSFTPDRLTSYNEQFFGPGTRLTVL.

The chain recombines TRBV27 with TRBJ2-1, with 14 bases that match TRBD2. Germline CDR1 is MNHEY and CDR2 is SMNVEV (reference sequence). V trimming: 6 bases; J trimming: 7 bases; junction bases outside the gene matches: 8. CDR3 size: 16 residues. CDR3 sequence: CASSALTSGRGNEQFF. Written as DNA, the CDR3 is TGTGCCAGCAGCGCTCTGACTAGCGGGAGGGGTAATGAGCAGTTCTTC.

The rearrangement uses TRBV4-3 and TRBJ2-1; tentative D call: TRBD2 (5 bases). The CDR3 has 17 amino acids. Trimming cost V 1 base and J 6 bases, with 19 bases left between them. CDR1 is LGHNA, CDR2 YSLEER, per germline. CDR3 in DNA: TGCGCCAGCAGCCAAGCCCTCGAACTTACTAGAATCAATGAGCAGTTCTTC. Protein product: CASSQALELTRINEQFF.

The chain recombines TRBV14 with TRBJ2-3, with D possibly being TRBD2 (6 bases). The CDR3 has 16 amino acids. Germline V gene data show CDR1 as SGHDN and CDR2 as FVKESK. Deletions cut 3 bases from V and 4 bases from J, with 17 bases between. CDR3 sequence reads: CASSHGGGGVADTQYF. CDR3 DNA: TGTGCCAGCAGCCATGGTGGGGGAGGAGTAGCAGATACGCAGTATTTT. The entire variable domain, with the rest obtained from reference TRBV14 and TRBJ2-3, is as follows: EAGVTQFPSHSVIEKGQTVTLRCDPISGHDNLYWYRRVMGKEIKFLLHFVKESKQDESGMPNNRFLAERTGGTYSTLKVQPAELEDSGVYFCASSHGGGGVADTQYFGPGTRLTVL.

This chain uses TRBV5-5 with TRBJ1-1; tentative D call: TRBD1 (6 bases). This CDR3 region has 14 residues. The germline gives CDR1 SGHKS, CDR2 YYEKEE (reference sequence). Trimming pared 4 bases from V and 4 bases from J, leaving 14 bases between. The CDR3 DNA sequence: TGTGCCAGCAGCCTCCCGACAGGATTCACTGAAGCTTTCTTT. It specifies CASSLPTGFTEAFF. Filled out from reference TRBV5-5 and TRBJ1-1, the complete variable domain reads DAGVTQSPTHLIKTRGQQVTLRCSPISGHKSVSWYQQVLGQGPQFIFQYYEKEERGRGNFPDRFSARQFPNYSSELNVNALLLGDSALYLCASSLPTGFTEAFFGQGTRLTVV.

The chain uses TRBV28 and TRBJ2-7; tentative D call: TRBD1 (6 bases). The germline V gene encodes CDR1 MDHEN and CDR2 SYDVKM. Trimming shortened V by 8 bases and J by 5 bases, and 22 bases separated the two germline ends. There are 15 residues in the CDR3. In DNA, the CDR3 is TGTGCCAGCGAAACCCATACAGGGTCCCCCAACGAGCAGTACTTC. This gives the protein CASETHTGSPNEQYF.

J is TRBJ2-3 and V is TRBV7-2; 7 positions match TRBD2. The germline CDR1 and CDR2 sequences are SGHTA and FQGNSA. Unmatched junction bases numbered 10, after V lost 8 bases and J lost 2 bases. CDR3 length: 15 residues. The CDR3 loop reads CASRQVAGHTDTQYF. The CDR3 region has the DNA TGTGCCAGCCGTCAGGTAGCGGGCCACACAGATACGCAGTATTTT.

The chain joins TRBV20-1 to TRBJ2-1; D remains ambiguous. V was clipped by 2 bases and J by 6 bases, with 5 bases between them. CDR3 length equals 11 residues. The germline V gene has CDR1 DFQATT and CDR2 SNEGSKA (reference sequence). The CDR3 here is CSARIGNEQFF. In DNA form, the CDR3 reads TGCAGTGCTAGAATCGGCAATGAGCAGTTCTTC.

J is TRBJ2-3 and V is TRBV4-2; no clear D gene. Per the germline V gene, CDR1 is LGHNA and CDR2 is YNFKEQ. This CDR3 spans 13 amino acids. Trimming took off 0 bases at V and 4 bases at J, with 5 bases between the two ends. The DNA of the CDR3 is TGTGCCAGCAGCCAAGATCCGTCAGATACGCAGTATTTT. This translates into CASSQDPSDTQYF.

This chain links TRBV7-6 with TRBJ1-1, with D maybe TRBD1 (6 bases). Germline values: CDR1 SGHVS, CDR2 FNYEAQ. The CDR3 runs 13 residues. Deletions cut 6 bases from V and 3 bases from J, with 11 bases between. The CDR3 loop reads CASSQTGHTEAFF. CDR3 coding DNA: TGTGCCAGCAGTCAAACAGGGCACACTGAAGCTTTCTTT.

The rearrangement links TRBV7-9 to TRBJ2-7; a possible D gene is TRBD2 (6 bases). Trimming removed 7 bases at V and 2 bases at J, with 27 bases between. The V gene's germline CDR1 is SEHNR and CDR2 FQNEAQ (reference sequence). The CDR3 contains 18 residues. The CDR3 DNA follows: TGTGCCAGCACCACAACTTACGCCGACGCGGGCGGGACCTACGAGCAGTACTTC. Translated: CASTTTYADAGGTYEQYF.

The CDR3 loop reads CASSLSSLELEQYV. CDR3 sequence (DNA): TGTGCCAGCAGTTTATCCTCACTAGAACTCGAGCAGTACGTC. The chain recombines TRBV28 with TRBJ2-7; TRBD2 might be the D (5 bases). The germline gives CDR1 MDHEN, CDR2 SYDVKM. Trimming left V 1 base short and J 6 bases short, with 13 bases between. The CDR3 totals 14 residues.